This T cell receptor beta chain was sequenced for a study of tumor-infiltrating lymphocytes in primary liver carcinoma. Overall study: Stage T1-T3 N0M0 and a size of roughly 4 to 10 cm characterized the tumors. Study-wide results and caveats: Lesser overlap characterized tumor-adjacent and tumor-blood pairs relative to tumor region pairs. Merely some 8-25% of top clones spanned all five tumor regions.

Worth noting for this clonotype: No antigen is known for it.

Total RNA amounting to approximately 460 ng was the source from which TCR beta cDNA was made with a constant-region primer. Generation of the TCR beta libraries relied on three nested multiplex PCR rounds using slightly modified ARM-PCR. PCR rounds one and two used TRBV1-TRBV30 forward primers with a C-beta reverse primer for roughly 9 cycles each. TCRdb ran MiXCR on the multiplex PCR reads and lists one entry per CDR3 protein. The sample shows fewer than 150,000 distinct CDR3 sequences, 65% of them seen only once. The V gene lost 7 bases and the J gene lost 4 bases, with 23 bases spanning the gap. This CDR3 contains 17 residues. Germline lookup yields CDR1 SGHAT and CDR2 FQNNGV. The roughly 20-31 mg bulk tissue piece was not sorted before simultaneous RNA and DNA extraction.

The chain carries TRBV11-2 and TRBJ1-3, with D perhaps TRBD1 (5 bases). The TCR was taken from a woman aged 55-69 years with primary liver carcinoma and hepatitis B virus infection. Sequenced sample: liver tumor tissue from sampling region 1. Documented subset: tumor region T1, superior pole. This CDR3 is CASNFKPQAGRGNTIYF. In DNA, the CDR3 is TGTGCCAGCAACTTTAAACCACAGGCCGGGCGCGGAAACACCATATATTTT.